This T cell receptor (beta chain) was sequenced for a study of T cell repertoires in cytomegalovirus infection. Whole-study context: HLA-B-restricted CMV epitopes that are well studied, plus recently identified HLA-C-restricted ones, were used by the study. From public TCR beta signatures came an indication of both CMV infection and matching HLA type.

The V end lost 2 bases, the J end lost 2 bases, and 11 bases lay between the germline ends. The CDR3 runs to 15 residues. Germline-derived CDR1 and CDR2 are MNHEY and SVGAGI. Overall study results and limits: The ex vivo response showed dominance by HLA-C-restricted CMV-specific TCR beta clonotypes. Pooled public TCR beta family frequency picked out CMV carriers with the relevant HLA.

Points on this clonotype: Antigen specificity is unknown.

TCRdb redid the calling of the reads with MiXCR, one entry per CDR3 protein. The data hold approximately 260,000 distinct CDR3 sequences, with less than 25% observed a single time. Sequencing used cultured PBMCs, obtained from culture after CMV antigen stimulation. V gene TRBV6-5 combines with J gene TRBJ2-3; D may correspond to TRBD1 or TRBD2 (6 bases each). The sequence derives from a human donor in good health (CMV status not recorded). Some clones in this sample may be carry-over from other donors' samples. This CDR3 reads CASSYGGLFTDTQYF. The DNA for the CDR3 is TGTGCCAGCAGTTACGGGGGGCTCTTCACAGATACGCAGTATTTT.